One and the same sample provided the 16 T cell receptor beta chains below, sequenced in a study. TCRdb processed the RT-PCR reads anew with MiXCR; each CDR3 protein has one entry. The sample lists almost 700,000 distinct CDR3 sequences, over 12% seen once, with 3.6% in the top ten. Sequenced sample: memory CD4+ T cells from blood. These receptors were collected from a female donor in good health, serving as a healthy control.

A few counts support this clonotype. The chain carries TRBV7-2 and TRBJ1-2; possibly TRBD1 for D (5 bases). The CDR3 has 13 amino acids. From germline, CDR1 is SGHTA and CDR2 FQGNSA. The V and J ends lost 1 base and 8 bases respectively, with 11 bases between them. CDR3: CASSLGGGVGYTF. CDR3 DNA: TGTGCCAGCAGCTTAGGTGGAGGGGTCGGCTACACCTTC. Variable domain in full (rest from reference TRBV7-2 and TRBJ1-2): GAGVSQSPSNKVTEKGKDVELRCDPISGHTALYWYRQSLGQGLEFLIYFQGNSAPDKSGLPSDRFSAERTGGSVSTLTIQRTQQEDSAVYLCASSLGGGVGYTFGSGTRLTVV.

This clonotype showed up many times. CDR3 DNA: TGTGCCAGCAGACCGGGACAGTTGAACATTCAGTACTTC. It is translated as CASRPGQLNIQYF. This sequence joins TRBV6-5 and TRBJ2-4, with 7 bases identical to TRBD1. With V trimmed by 6 bases and J by 7 bases, 6 bases remained unmatched. The CDR3 runs 13 residues. The germline CDR1 and CDR2 sequences are MNHEY and SVGAGI.

The chain uses TRBV5-1 and TRBJ2-5; TRBD2 agrees at 8 bases. The germline CDR1 and CDR2 sequences are SGHRS and YFSETQ. The CDR3 consists of 15 residues. With 7 bases clipped from V and 3 bases from J, the junction kept 11 bases outside the gene matches. This CDR3 reads CASGISGRREETQYF. The CDR3 DNA is TGCGCCAGCGGAATCAGCGGGAGACGGGAAGAGACCCAGTACTTC.

In its sample, this clonotype was seen a few times. The chain has TRBV5-1 and TRBJ2-5; TRBD2 is a possible D gene (8 bases). Trimming left V 5 bases short and J 4 bases short, with 18 bases between. The CDR3 has 15 amino acids. The germline V gene encodes CDR1 SGHRS and CDR2 YFSETQ. This CDR3 is CASRQPGGGPETQYF. CDR3 sequence (DNA): TGCGCCAGCAGGCAACCGGGAGGGGGCCCAGAGACCCAGTACTTC.

The chain recombines TRBV5-1 with TRBJ1-1; TRBD1 might be the D (6 bases). Deletions cut 2 bases from V and 5 bases from J, with 13 bases between. Germline V gives CDR1 SGHRS, CDR2 YFSETQ. The CDR3 length is 14 residues. The CDR3 spells CASSLTGFRTEAFF. In DNA form, the CDR3 reads TGCGCCAGCAGCTTAACAGGGTTTAGGACTGAAGCTTTCTTT.

This clonotype appeared a few times. This chain joins TRBV7-9 and TRBJ1-1, with no clear D. Germline V gene sequence: CDR1 SEHNR, CDR2 FQNEAQ (reference sequence). Trimming took 6 bases from V and 1 from J, leaving 12 bases between them. This CDR3 contains 14 residues. CDR3 sequence: CASRPVGANTEAFF. The DNA for the CDR3 is TGTGCCAGCAGACCGGTGGGCGCGAACACTGAAGCTTTCTTT.

The CDR3 nucleotides are TGCGCCAGCAGCTTGAGCGACCCCTCGGGCAACACCGGGGAGCTGTTTTTT. It codes for CASSLSDPSGNTGELFF. The J gene is TRBJ2-2, the V gene TRBV5-1; D gene unclear. This CDR3 comprises 17 residues. Trimming cost V 1 base and J 2 bases, with 15 bases left between them. Germline CDR1 is SGHRS and CDR2 is YFSETQ.

This clonotype appeared many times. The V and J genes are TRBV12-3 or TRBV12-4 and TRBJ2-7; TRBD2 aligns across 10 bases. V was pared by 5 bases and J by 3 bases, with 7 bases of the junction left unmatched. This CDR3 is built from 15 residues. CDR3 bases: TGTGCCAGCAGTATAGGGACTAGCGCGAGCTACGAGCAGTACTTC. Protein: CASSIGTSASYEQYF.

A few counts support this clonotype. This chain joins TRBV4-1 and TRBJ2-7, with TRBD1 matching over 9 bases. The CDR3 sequence is 15 residues long. The J segment lost 5 bases and the V segment lost 1 base, leaving 6 bases of the junction unmatched. Germline CDR1 reads MGHRA; CDR2 reads YSYEKL. The CDR3 spells CASSQGDRGGNEQYF. DNA for the CDR3: TGCGCCAGCAGCCAAGGCGACAGGGGGGGGAACGAGCAGTACTTC.

There are many counts of this clonotype. V usage is TRBV27 and J usage is TRBJ2-1; D tentatively reads TRBD1 or TRBD2 (6 bases each). Trimming shortened V by 4 bases and J by 6 bases, and 10 bases separated the two germline ends. This CDR3 comprises 13 residues. Germline CDR1 and CDR2: MNHEY and SMNVEV (reference sequence). The chain's CDR3 is CASSYRGRNEQFF. The CDR3 nucleotides read TGTGCCAGCAGTTACCGGGGGCGCAATGAGCAGTTCTTC.

V and J are TRBV5-1 and TRBJ2-1; D ambiguous. The CDR3 contains 15 residues. Trimming shortened V by 1 base and J by 8 bases, and 16 bases separated the two germline ends. The germline CDR1 and CDR2 sequences are SGHRS and YFSETQ. The CDR3 DNA is TGCGCCAGCAGCTTGTTTGGGCAAAACGCGGATGAGCAGTTCTTC. Its translation is CASSLFGQNADEQFF.

This clonotype was seen ten or more times. The chain couples TRBV20-1 to TRBJ2-1, with 10 bases aligning to TRBD2. The CDR3 runs 16 residues. Trimming removed 0 bases from V and 5 bases from J; junction bases left unmatched: 7. The germline CDR1 and CDR2 sequences are DFQATT and SNEGSKA (reference sequence). CDR3: CSARDVLAGLNNEQFF. The CDR3, as DNA: TGCAGTGCTAGAGATGTACTAGCGGGGCTAAACAATGAGCAGTTCTTC.

In its sample, this clonotype was seen many times. This rearrangement joins TRBV29-1 to TRBJ2-7, with 7 bases fitting TRBD1. The CDR3 contains 13 residues. The germline V gene encodes CDR1 SQVTM and CDR2 ANQGSEA. With 6 bases clipped from V and 6 bases from J, the junction kept 11 bases outside the gene matches. The CDR3 protein is CSVELTGVAEQYF. Written as DNA, the CDR3 is TGCAGCGTCGAGCTCACAGGGGTGGCCGAGCAGTACTTC.

Worth noting for this clonotype: A much bigger clone sits one base away, suggesting this may be a read error. The CDR3 bases are TGCAGTGCCCTCTGGACTAGCGGGAGCTACAAGCAGTACTTC. Amino acid sequence: CSALWTSGSYKQYF. The rearrangement uses TRBV20-1 and TRBJ2-7, with 13 bases identical to TRBD2. The germline V gene encodes CDR1 DFQATT and CDR2 SNEGSKA (reference sequence). The CDR3 is made up of 14 amino acids.

This clonotype was detected many times. The rearrangement uses TRBV5-1 and TRBJ1-1; TRBD1 matches at 9 bases. V shed 5 bases and J 7 bases; nucleotides not matched to a gene: 9. The CDR3 extends over 14 amino acids. CDR1 SGHRS and CDR2 YFSETQ come from the germline V gene. In DNA form, the CDR3 reads TGCGCCAGCAGTTTTACAGGGGGCGAAGGTGAAGCTTTCTTT. Translation gives CASSFTGGEGEAFF.

V and J are TRBV7-8 and TRBJ1-2; no reliable D call. Germline CDR1 and CDR2: SGHVS and FQNEAQ. The CDR3 is made up of 13 amino acids. The V end lost 5 bases, the J end lost 3 bases, and 10 bases lay between the germline ends. In nucleotides, the CDR3 is TGTGCCAGCAGCGCTGCAAGGGACTATGGCTACACCTTC. Encoded protein: CASSAARDYGYTF.